Sequencing of this T cell receptor (beta chain) was carried out in a study of cytotoxic CD8 clonotypes in ibrutinib-treated CLL. In the study overall: Partial response occurred in about 25 patients and complete response in 2; at median roughly 72 months, approximately 14 remained remitted and about 12 progressed.

Overall study findings and caveats: Contraction or stability on treatment characterized the public clonotypes, which were uncommon. Clonality went up at ibrutinib response and then declined back toward baseline at progression.

Assay used: immunoSEQ multiplex PCR; TCRdb lists only in-frame clones, some missing. The profile shows 60,000 to 65,000 clones, roughly 57% of them singletons. This clone was counted a few times. The antigen is undetermined. The germline gives CDR1 KGHSH, CDR2 LQKENI. V lost 8 bases, J lost 10 bases, and 15 bases lay in between. The CDR3 has 12 amino acids. V is TRBV18 and J is TRBJ2-1; D call uncertain. The TCR sequence derives from a human donor with chronic lymphocytic leukemia. The input for sequencing was PBMCs, taken after 12 months of ibrutinib treatment. CDR3 bases: TGTGCCAGCCGGTTCCCTCCCAGGGAGCAGTTCTTC. Its translation: CASRFPPREQFF.